The 8 T cell receptor beta chains presented below share a single source sample, sequenced in a study of T cells in Graves' hyperthyroidism and ophthalmopathy. RNA transcripts yielded amplified TCR beta CDR3 regions. The TCR CDR3 first-round RT-PCR relied on the HTBI primer set. TCRdb re-analysed the multiplex PCR reads in MiXCR, keeping a single row per CDR3 protein. The data contain more than 350,000 distinct CDR3 sequences, 15% of them singletons. The specimen sequenced was blood. The receptors were sampled from a woman aged 25 to 39 with Graves' hyperthyroidism.

This clonotype was counted many times. The chain has TRBV12-3 or TRBV12-4 and TRBJ2-7, with TRBD2 matching 13 bases. Trimming removed 1 base from V and 1 base from J; junction bases left unmatched: 7. This CDR3 region has 18 residues. CDR3 nucleotides: TGTGCCAGCAGTTTAGGGGGGAAGACTAGCGGGGGGTCCTACGAGCAGTACTTC. Amino acid sequence: CASSLGGKTSGGSYEQYF.

This clonotype was seen at least ten times. The chain uses TRBV7-8 and TRBJ2-7, with TRBD1 identical over 10 bases. The trim removed 6 bases at V and 2 bases at J, leaving 7 bases unmatched. The CDR3 contains 15 residues. Per the germline V gene, CDR1 is SGHVS and CDR2 is FQNEAQ. CDR3: CASRSTGGYPYEQYF. The CDR3 nucleotides read TGTGCCAGCAGATCGACAGGGGGCTACCCCTACGAGCAGTACTTC.

There are a few counts of this clonotype. The chain employs TRBV29-1 and TRBJ2-1; 9 nucleotides line up with TRBD2. V shed 4 bases, J shed 7 bases, and the junction held 8 bases outside the gene matches. Germline V gene lookup returns CDR1 SQVTM and CDR2 ANQGSEA. This CDR3 spans 14 amino acids. The CDR3 sequence is CSVVLAGVVNEQFF. The DNA for the CDR3 is TGCAGCGTTGTGTTAGCGGGAGTAGTAAATGAGCAGTTCTTC.

In this sample, this clonotype turned up many times. The chain has TRBV3-1 and TRBJ2-1; D perhaps matches TRBD1 (6 bases). Germline CDR1 LGHDT, CDR2 YNNKEL (reference sequence). Trimming cost V 4 bases and J 3 bases, with 10 bases left between them. CDR3 length: 14 residues. CDR3 sequence (DNA): TGTGCCAGCAGCCCAGGGGCTGTCTACAATGAGCAGTTCTTC. This translates into CASSPGAVYNEQFF.

This clonotype was picked up many times. The chain employs TRBV28 and TRBJ2-2, with D unresolved. The V gene's germline CDR1 is MDHEN and CDR2 SYDVKM. The length of the CDR3 is 12 residues. Trimming cost V 10 bases and J 6 bases, with 12 bases left between them. The CDR3 loop reads CATANYPGELFF. The CDR3, as DNA: TGTGCCACCGCTAATTATCCCGGGGAGCTGTTTTTT.

In its sample, this clonotype was seen many times. V usage is TRBV28 and J usage is TRBJ2-5; D may match TRBD1 or TRBD2 (5 bases each). The V end was cut by 5 bases, the J end by 5 bases, with 15 bases between. CDR3 length: 14 residues. Germline V CDR1 and CDR2: MDHEN, SYDVKM. The CDR3 reads CASSPARGRETQYF. CDR3 bases: TGTGCCAGCAGTCCAGCCCGGGGACGGGAGACCCAGTACTTC.

This clonotype appeared many times. CDR3 region: CASSSAGPLEKLFF. CDR3 bases: TGTGCCAGCAGTTCGGCAGGGCCTCTTGAAAAACTGTTTTTT. The V call is TRBV6-1, the J call TRBJ1-4, with D maybe TRBD1 (5 bases). The V end was cut by 5 bases, the J end by 7 bases, with 14 bases between. The CDR3 sequence is 14 residues long. Germline V gives CDR1 MNHNS, CDR2 SASEGT.

This chain joins TRBV6-1 and TRBJ2-7; 16 bases are shared with TRBD2. J was trimmed by 3 bases and V by 5 bases; bases with no gene match: 10. Germline CDR1 MNHNS, CDR2 SASEGT. The CDR3 sequence is 18 residues long. The CDR3 DNA follows: TGTGCCAGCAGTAGACGGCCGGGGACTAGCGGGAGGGTCTACGAGCAGTACTTC. It codes for CASSRRPGTSGRVYEQYF.